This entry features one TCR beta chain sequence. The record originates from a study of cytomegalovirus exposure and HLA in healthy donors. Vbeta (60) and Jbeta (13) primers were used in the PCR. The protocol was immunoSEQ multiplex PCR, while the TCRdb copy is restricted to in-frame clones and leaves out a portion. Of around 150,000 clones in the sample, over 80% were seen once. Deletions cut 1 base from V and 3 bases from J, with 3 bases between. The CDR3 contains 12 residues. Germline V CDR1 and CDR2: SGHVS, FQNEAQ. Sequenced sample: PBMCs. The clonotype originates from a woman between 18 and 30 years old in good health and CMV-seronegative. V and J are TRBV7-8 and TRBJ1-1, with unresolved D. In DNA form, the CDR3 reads TGTGCCAGCAGCTTAGTCGACACTGAAGCTTTCTTT. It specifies CASSLVDTEAFF.